A single sample gave rise to the 9 T cell receptor beta chains below, sequenced in a study of blood T cell repertoires in COVID-19. The data were produced by immunoSEQ multiplex PCR, yet TCRdb's version contains in-frame clones alone and is incomplete. The table lists some 280,000 clones, approximately 80% of them singletons, with 4% to 5% in the top ten. Sequenced: peripheral blood. These receptors all come from a woman aged 50 to 60 with active or convalescent COVID-19.

This clone showed up just a few times. The rearrangement joins TRBV29-1 to TRBJ2-7; possibly TRBD1 for D (6 bases). CDR1 and CDR2 (germline): SQVTM, ANQGSEA. V lost 6 bases to trimming and J lost 5 bases, with 14 bases between them. The CDR3 is made up of 12 amino acids. As DNA, the CDR3 is TGCAGCGTCATGCACAGGGATAACGAGCAGTACTTC. Its protein is CSVMHRDNEQYF.

The chain employs TRBV18 and TRBJ2-1, with 11 bases fitting TRBD2. CDR3 length: 18 amino acids. Germline CDR1 reads KGHSH; CDR2 reads LQKENI. V lost 4 bases and J lost 4; bases outside the gene matches: 12. Here the CDR3 DNA reads TGTGCCAGCTCACAACTCCCTCCCGGGACTAGCGGTTACAATGAGCAGTTCTTC. It codes for CASSQLPPGTSGYNEQFF. The full variable domain, its missing parts supplied by reference TRBV18 and TRBJ2-1, is NAGVMQNPRHLVRRRGQEARLRCSPMKGHSHVYWYRQLPEEGLKFMVYLQKENIIDESGMPKERFSAEFPKEGPSILRIQQVVRGDSAAYFCASSQLPPGTSGYNEQFFGPGTRLTVL.

This rearrangement joins TRBV9 to TRBJ2-3; 14 positions agree with TRBD2. V shed 4 bases, J shed 8 bases, and the junction held 6 bases outside the gene matches. This CDR3 comprises 15 residues. Looked up from germline, CDR1 is SGDLS and CDR2 is YYNGEE. The CDR3 spells CASSQGTSGSLTQYF. The CDR3 DNA is TGTGCCAGCAGCCAGGGGACTAGCGGGAGTCTTACGCAGTATTTT.

The chain links TRBV4-1 to TRBJ2-7; D may be TRBD1 (5 bases). This CDR3 has 16 amino acids. Germline CDR1 is MGHRA and CDR2 is YSYEKL. V was shortened by 1 base and J by 0 bases, with 13 bases between the two germline ends. The CDR3 here is CASSQGAGWGSYEQYF. CDR3 coding DNA: TGCGCCAGCAGCCAAGGAGCAGGGTGGGGCTCCTACGAGCAGTACTTC.

This clone was seen a handful of times. The J gene is TRBJ2-7, the V gene TRBV5-1, with TRBD1 identical over 11 bases. Unmatched junction bases numbered 7, after V lost 4 bases and J lost 1 base. In germline, CDR1 is SGHRS, CDR2 YFSETQ. The CDR3 totals 16 residues. CDR3 region: CASSVTGTGGSYEQYF. The CDR3 region has the DNA TGCGCCAGCAGCGTAACCGGGACAGGGGGTTCCTACGAGCAGTACTTC.

The sample holds a few counts of this clone. The chain combines TRBV18 with TRBJ2-1; 11 positions agree with TRBD2. This CDR3 spans 15 amino acids. Germline V gives CDR1 KGHSH, CDR2 LQKENI. The V gene end was trimmed by 2 bases and the J gene end by 6 bases; junction bases not matched to a gene: 3. CDR3 protein: CASSPFSGRANEQFF. In DNA, the CDR3 is TGTGCCAGCTCACCATTTAGCGGGAGGGCCAATGAGCAGTTCTTC. Full variable domain (remainder filled in from reference TRBV18 and TRBJ2-1): NAGVMQNPRHLVRRRGQEARLRCSPMKGHSHVYWYRQLPEEGLKFMVYLQKENIIDESGMPKERFSAEFPKEGPSILRIQQVVRGDSAAYFCASSPFSGRANEQFFGPGTRLTVL.

The rearrangement uses TRBV29-1 and TRBJ1-2, with 9 bases fitting TRBD1. V shed 4 bases and J 3 bases; nucleotides not matched to a gene: 9. The CDR3 totals 15 residues. CDR1 is SQVTM, CDR2 ANQGSEA, per germline. CDR3 in amino acids: CSVVDTGQGDYGYTF. The DNA of the CDR3 is TGCAGCGTTGTGGACACGGGACAGGGCGACTATGGCTACACCTTC. Full variable domain (remainder filled in from reference TRBV29-1 and TRBJ1-2): SAVISQKPSRDICQRGTSLTIQCQVDSQVTMMFWYRQQPGQSLTLIATANQGSEATYESGFVIDKFPISRPNLTFSTLTVSNMSPEDSSIYLCSVVDTGQGDYGYTFGSGTRLTVV.

The chain joins TRBV24-1 to TRBJ1-5, with D uncertain. CDR3 size: 16 residues. The germline CDR1 and CDR2 sequences are KGHDR and SFDVKD. V was shortened by 4 bases and J by 0 bases, with 12 bases between the two germline ends. CDR3 residues: CATSDRPFYSNQPQHF. The CDR3 bases are TGTGCCACCAGTGACAGGCCCTTTTATAGCAATCAGCCCCAGCATTTT.

The chain combines TRBV18 with TRBJ1-3; no clear D. The germline V gene has CDR1 KGHSH and CDR2 LQKENI. V was shortened by 6 bases and J by 0 bases, with 12 bases between the two germline ends. The CDR3 spans 15 residues. The CDR3 is CASSHEGGSGNTIYF. DNA for the CDR3: TGTGCCAGCTCCCATGAAGGCGGCTCTGGAAACACCATATATTTT.